The source of this T cell receptor (beta chain) is a study of T cell repertoires in cytomegalovirus infection. Study in general: HLA-B-restricted CMV epitopes that are well studied were used alongside recently identified HLA-C-restricted ones. Study conclusions and caveats: The study found HLA-C-restricted CMV-specific TCR beta clonotypes dominating the ex vivo response.

TCRdb itself ran the reads through MiXCR, one entry per CDR3 protein. The sample lists 300,000 to 400,000 distinct CDR3 sequences, 25% to 30% seen once, with around 20% in the top ten. The V gene end was trimmed by 3 bases and the J gene end by 3 bases; junction bases not matched to a gene: 5. This CDR3 contains 15 residues. Germline V gene sequence: CDR1 MRHNA, CDR2 SNTAGT. In regard to this clonotype: What it recognizes is unknown.

V and J are TRBV6-4 and TRBJ2-3; 8 bases agree with TRBD2. The material sequenced was cultured PBMCs, taken from culture after CMV antigen stimulation. This receptor was identified in a human donor in good health (CMV status not recorded). Some clones in this sample may be carry-over from other donors' samples. DNA for the CDR3: TGTGCCAGCAGTGAAGTCGGGGGGGCAACAGATACGCAGTATTTT. Translated: CASSEVGGATDTQYF.